This T cell receptor (beta chain) was recovered during a study of T cells expressing NK-cell markers. Study-level points and caveats: One observes that, in a handful of donors, these clonotypes were also the leading ones within the CD3+CD56-NKG2C+ fraction.

Germline CDR1 reads SGHAT; CDR2 reads FQNNGV. This CDR3 has 15 amino acids. Of note for this clonotype: Its antigen is not identified.

UMI-tagged 5'RACE template switching yielded the TCR beta cDNA. TCRdb reprocessed the 5' RACE reads, keeping one entry per CDR3 protein, no DNA. The listing records roughly 5,400 distinct CDR3 sequences. The TCR sequence derives from a man younger than 35 in good health. The source material was blood T cells: a sorted CD56 or NKG2C T cell subset, CD4+ or CD8+ T cells, or bulk PBMC T cells (not recorded which). This rearrangement joins TRBV11-2 to TRBJ2-7; TCRdb reports TRBD2, a call that lacks DNA to check it against. CDR3 sequence: CASSPLRTSEYEQYF.